This T cell receptor beta chain derives from a study of T cells after yellow fever vaccination (dated by TCRdb to the late 2010s). Notes on the research overall: Libraries from fractions with low cell numbers were prepared with the SMART-Seq v4 Ultra Low Input RNA kit. To follow T-cell clones before and after both primary and booster YFV17D yellow fever vaccination, bulk TCR alpha and beta repertoires underwent longitudinal sequencing. Blood was drawn at multiple timepoints before and after primary and secondary immunization, with bulk PBMC replicates and cell subsets isolated. The cohort comprised two healthy male donors, one aged 18 to 30 and one aged 30 to 40 years.

TCR cDNA was made using 5'RACE template switching, a step that added a universal primer site and unique molecular identifiers. cDNA synthesis was primed from both the TCR alpha and TCR beta constant segments. Libraries were amplified in two PCR steps, with sample barcodes and sequencing adapters added in the second step. Sequencing of libraries was done on Illumina HiSeq 2500 (2x100 bp) or NovaSeq (2x150 bp). The authors' analysis ran thus. MIGEC was used to demultiplex reads and collapse the reads into UMI consensus sequences, and MiXCR was used for V(D)J alignment. Vaccine-responding clonotypes were defined with edgeR using replicate PBMC samples, requiring FDR below 0.01 and a log2 fold change above 5 up to day 15. Bulk clonotypes were assigned CD4 or CD8 identity according to which sequenced CD4 or CD8 repertoire held them at higher abundance. TCRdb ran its own pipeline on the public reads, namely fastp trimming at Q25 and MiXCR clone calling, and kept in-frame beta chains. Rows matching on CDR3 protein sequence are summarized as one entry with the most common DNA and genes. TCRdb's processing, not the study's, gives the V and J calls here. The sample table holds some 560,000 distinct CDR3 sequences, of which less than 20% were seen once. The ten largest clones capture around 16% of the sample.

In regard to this clonotype: The target of this receptor is not known. The sample holds no much larger clone one base away, and base qualities are not on file.

General findings and caveats noted by the study authors: Because the study included only a couple of donors, the extent to which the findings can be generalized is limited. Most clones expanded after primary vaccination were re-detected after the booster (almost 97% of CD4 and about nine tenths of CD8), suggesting broad memory maintenance. Compared with the primary T-cell response, the secondary T-cell response was weaker but faster, peaking on day 5 rather than day 15. Because abundant contaminating clonotypes from the bulk population could be contained in FACS-sorted repertoires, computational filtering was required. A small share of clonotypes occurred in both CD4 and CD8 compartments, likely arising from convergent recombination.

What the treatment or condition label conveys for this sample: live attenuated yellow fever vaccine strain. At every blood-draw timepoint, two biological replicates of bulk PBMCs were collected. PBMCs were isolated from peripheral blood using a standard Ficoll-Paque protocol. TriZol was used to extract RNA from bulk PBMCs, from CD4 and CD8 fractions, and from dextramer-positive and dextramer-negative fractions. Spanning cysteine to phenylalanine, the CDR3 consists of 13 amino acids. The DNA shown is the 39-base CDR3, in frame from base 1. Relative to germline, V is 8 bases shorter and J is 2 bases shorter, with 11 bases between their ends. CDR1 and CDR2 (SGHTA, FQGTGA) derive from the germline V gene.

The V and J genes are TRBV7-3 and TRBJ2-3; a tentative D call is TRBD2 (6 bases match). Here the sequenced sample was PBMCs, taken 5 to 6 days after the first yellow fever vaccination. This sequence originates from a man between 18 and 35 years old who received the YFV17D yellow fever vaccine. Here is the DNA: TGTGCCAGCGGGGCGGGGACCACAGATACGCAGTATTTT. It is translated as CASGAGTTDTQYF.